The 26 T cell receptor beta chains below were found in one sample sequenced in a study of OX40 agonist ivuxolimab in advanced cancers. The method was immunoSEQ multiplex PCR; TCRdb's version includes in-frame clones alone and lacks a portion of them. The sample yields approximately 19,000 clones, more than 75% seen once. The sample was CD4+ or CD8+ T cells sorted from blood, taken in a trial of the OX40 agonist ivuxolimab. These receptors were taken from an adult with an advanced solid tumor such as melanoma, head and neck, liver or kidney cancer.

V is TRBV7-9 and J is TRBJ1-2, with D perhaps matching TRBD1 (5 bases). Germline lookup yields CDR1 SEHNR and CDR2 FQNEAQ (reference sequence). V lost 7 bases and J 9 bases, leaving 15 bases between the germline ends. This CDR3 has 12 amino acids. CDR3: CASTLGGGSYTF. CDR3 bases: TGTGCCAGCACCCTAGGTGGGGGTAGCTACACCTTC. The whole variable domain, filled in from reference TRBV7-9 and TRBJ1-2, reads DTGVSQNPRHKITKRGQNVTFRCDPISEHNRLYWYRQTLGQGPEFLTYFQNEAQLEKSRLLSDRFSAERPKGSFSTLEIQRTEQGDSAMYLCASTLGGGSYTFGSGTRLTVV.

This clone has more than one count but fewer than ten. The CDR3 DNA reads as TGCGCCAGCAGCCAAGGGCGGATGAGTTACGAGCAGTACTTC. Its protein is CASSQGRMSYEQYF. The genes are TRBV4-1 and TRBJ2-7; D is unclear. V was shortened by 1 base and J by 4 bases, with 11 bases between the two germline ends. Per the germline V gene, CDR1 is MGHRA and CDR2 is YSYEKL. The CDR3 is made up of 14 amino acids.

J is TRBJ2-7 and V is TRBV7-2; either TRBD1 or TRBD2 may supply D (5 bases each). The CDR3 is 13 amino acids. V shed 3 bases and J shed 7 bases, with 13 bases lying between them. Looked up from germline, CDR1 is SGHTA and CDR2 is FQGNSA. CDR3 residues: CASSFGASREQYF. CDR3 bases: TGTGCCAGCAGCTTCGGGGCTAGTCGGGAGCAGTACTTC. Together with reference TRBV7-2 and TRBJ2-7, the CDR3 gives the full variable domain: GAGVSQSPSNKVTEKGKDVELRCDPISGHTALYWYRQSLGQGLEFLIYFQGNSAPDKSGLPSDRFSAERTGGSVSTLTIQRTQQEDSAVYLCASSFGASREQYFGPGTRLTVT.

The V gene is TRBV19, the J gene TRBJ2-7, with D possibly being TRBD1 or TRBD2 (5 bases each). Per germline, CDR1 LNHDA and CDR2 SQIVND (reference sequence). The CDR3 covers 14 residues. V was clipped by 3 bases and J by 0 bases, with 9 bases between them. CDR3 in amino acids: CASSIVGTSYEQYF. The CDR3 DNA sequence: TGTGCCAGTAGTATCGTGGGGACCTCCTACGAGCAGTACTTC. The full variable domain, its missing parts supplied by reference TRBV19 and TRBJ2-7, is DGGITQSPKYLFRKEGQNVTLSCEQNLNHDAMYWYRQDPGQGLRLIYYSQIVNDFQKGDIAEGYSVSREKKESFPLTVTSAQKNPTAFYLCASSIVGTSYEQYFGPGTRLTVT.

V gene TRBV9 combines with J gene TRBJ1-5; D may be TRBD1 (5 bases). There are 15 residues in the CDR3. Germline CDR1 SGDLS, CDR2 YYNGEE. The V end was cut by 4 bases, the J end by 2 bases, with 13 bases between. Here the CDR3 reads CASSTSGLGNQPQHF. CDR3 DNA: TGTGCCAGCAGCACATCAGGGCTTGGCAATCAGCCCCAGCATTTT.

J is TRBJ2-3 and V is TRBV7-9; tentative D call: TRBD2 (6 bases). The CDR3 has 12 amino acids. Germline values: CDR1 SEHNR, CDR2 FQNEAQ (reference sequence). V was pared by 5 bases and J by 7 bases, with 10 bases between. The CDR3 spells CASSAGLYTQYF. The CDR3 region has the DNA TGTGCCAGCAGCGCGGGACTCTATACGCAGTATTTT.

The chain is built from TRBV11-2 and TRBJ2-7; 10 bases agree with TRBD2. Trimming at V came to 5 bases and at J to 5 bases, leaving 9 bases not matched to a gene. This CDR3 has 15 residues. Germline values: CDR1 SGHAT, CDR2 FQNNGV. The CDR3 spells CASSPTSGVGDEQYF. CDR3 coding DNA: TGTGCCAGCAGCCCAACTAGCGGGGTTGGAGACGAGCAGTACTTC.

CDR3 in DNA: TGTGCCAGCAGCTTAGATGGGGGGTACGAGCAGTACTTC. Protein: CASSLDGGYEQYF. The chain links TRBV11-2 to TRBJ2-7; the D gene is possibly TRBD2 (6 bases). The length of the CDR3 is 13 residues. The ends were cut back, 0 bases at V and 4 bases at J, with 7 bases in the middle. CDR1 SGHAT and CDR2 FQNNGV come from the germline V gene.

The V call is TRBV27, the J call TRBJ1-2; 10 nucleotides line up with TRBD1. The CDR3 length is 16 residues. The trim removed 5 bases at V and 6 bases at J, leaving 12 bases unmatched. Per the germline V gene, CDR1 is MNHEY and CDR2 is SMNVEV (reference sequence). The CDR3 sequence is CASSAKLTGGEDGYTF. Written as DNA, the CDR3 is TGTGCCAGCAGTGCCAAACTGACAGGGGGCGAGGATGGCTACACCTTC.

V gene TRBV2 combines with J gene TRBJ2-7; D assignment may be TRBD1 or TRBD2 (6 bases each). CDR1 and CDR2 from the germline V gene are SNHLY and FYNNEI. Trimming stripped 10 bases from V and 4 bases from J, with 14 bases between. CDR3 length: 12 amino acids. DNA of the CDR3: TGTGCCACCAACGGGGGCGTTTACGAGCAGTACTTC. The encoded protein is CATNGGVYEQYF.

This clone has only one observation. The rearrangement links TRBV10-3 to TRBJ2-5; possibly TRBD1 or TRBD2 for D (5 bases each). Gene TRBJ2-7 matches the end of the DNA better, so the J call may be wrong. Germline V gives CDR1 ENHRY, CDR2 SYGVKD. The CDR3 length is 15 residues. The CDR3 DNA sequence: TGTGCCATCAGTGAGAGGGACCACGAATGGGACGAGCAGTACTTC. Residues: CAISERDHEWDEQYF.

V and J are TRBV7-8 and TRBJ2-2, with TRBD2 matching over 11 bases. The CDR3 length is 19 residues. Germline loops: CDR1 SGHVS, CDR2 FQNEAQ. The V segment lost 4 bases and the J segment 0 bases; nucleotides outside the gene matches: 10. The CDR3 region has the DNA TGTGCCAGCAGCTCGACCCCCCCGGGACTAGCGGCGAACACCGGGGAGCTGTTTTTT. This translates into CASSSTPPGLAANTGELFF.

The chain recombines TRBV7-7 with TRBJ2-1; D remains unclear. V lost 5 bases and J 6 bases, leaving 11 bases between the germline ends. The CDR3 runs to 13 residues. Per the germline V gene, CDR1 is SSHAT and CDR2 is FNYEAQ (reference sequence). The chain's CDR3 is CASSPSAANEQFF. In DNA, the CDR3 is TGTGCCAGCAGCCCCTCCGCTGCCAATGAGCAGTTCTTC.

As regards this clone: The CDR3 does not close with the conserved phenylalanine or tryptophan, likely indicating a read error. The chain links TRBV7-2 to TRBJ2-3; TRBD2 matches at 8 bases. This CDR3 contains 17 residues. V shed 5 bases, J shed 3 bases, and the junction held 13 bases outside the gene matches. Germline CDR1 SGHTA, CDR2 FQGNSA. Written as DNA, the CDR3 is TGTGCCAGCAGCCTTGGGGGGACCGGGACTAGTACAGATACGCAGTATCTT. As protein: CASSLGGTGTSTDTQYL.

The chain employs TRBV15 and TRBJ1-2; the D gene is possibly TRBD1 (6 bases). The germline V and J ends were trimmed by 6 bases and 0 bases, with 14 bases remaining between them. Germline V gene sequence: CDR1 LNHNV, CDR2 YYDKDF (reference sequence). The CDR3 has 15 residues. CDR3 bases: TGTGCCACCAGAGAATCGGGACAACCTAACTATGGCTACACCTTC. Residues: CATRESGQPNYGYTF. The entire variable domain, with the rest obtained from reference TRBV15 and TRBJ1-2, is as follows: DAMVIQNPRYQVTQFGKPVTLSCSQTLNHNVMYWYQQKSSQAPKLLFHYYDKDFNNEADTPDNFQSRRPNTSFCFLDIRSPGLGDTAMYLCATRESGQPNYGYTFGSGTRLTVV.

The gene calls are TRBV2 and TRBJ2-3, with D possibly matching TRBD1 (6 bases). There are 11 residues in the CDR3. With 10 bases removed from V and 9 bases from J, the gap between germline ends came to 14 bases. Germline V CDR1 and CDR2: SNHLY, FYNNEI. CDR3 loop: CATQSRGTQYF. As DNA, the CDR3 is TGTGCCACCCAATCTAGGGGGACGCAGTATTTT.

The chain has TRBV4-1 and TRBJ1-5; 8 positions match TRBD1. This CDR3 has 15 amino acids. J lost 5 bases, V lost 3 bases, and 6 bases had no gene match. Germline lookup yields CDR1 MGHRA and CDR2 YSYEKL. CDR3 sequence reads: CASSHRQGFDQPQHF. As DNA, the CDR3 is TGCGCCAGCAGCCATCGACAGGGGTTTGATCAGCCCCAGCATTTT.

The chain is built from TRBV5-6 and TRBJ1-5; 9 bases align to TRBD1. The CDR3 has 19 residues. Trimming took 5 bases from V and 0 from J; bases not matched to a gene: 15. Germline lookup yields CDR1 SGHDT and CDR2 YYEEEE. This chain's CDR3 is CASSFFRDRVLYSNQPQHF. CDR3 DNA: TGTGCCAGCAGTTTTTTCCGGGACAGGGTGTTATATAGCAATCAGCCCCAGCATTTT. The variable domain in full, with the rest retrieved from reference TRBV5-6 and TRBJ1-5, is DAGVTQSPTHLIKTRGQQVTLRCSPKSGHDTVSWYQQALGQGPQFIFQYYEEEERQRGNFPDRFSGHQFPNYSSELNVNALLLGDSALYLCASSFFRDRVLYSNQPQHFGDGTRLSIL.

This chain joins TRBV4-1 and TRBJ1-3; the D is unclear. Per germline, CDR1 MGHRA and CDR2 YSYEKL. CDR3 length: 15 amino acids. V lost 3 bases to trimming and J lost 3 bases, with 12 bases between them. CDR3 sequence: CASSQTLSSGNTIYF. The CDR3 DNA reads TGCGCCAGCAGCCAGACTCTCTCTAGTGGAAACACCATATATTTT.

This clone is a singleton in its sample. V gene TRBV2 combines with J gene TRBJ2-5; either TRBD1 or TRBD2 may fit D (5 bases each). The J call may be mistaken, given a closer DNA end match to TRBJ2-7. The V gene's germline CDR1 is SNHLY and CDR2 FYNNEI. The CDR3 extends over 11 amino acids. The chain's CDR3 is CASSAGSEQYF. The CDR3, as DNA: TGTGCCAGCAGCGCAGGGAGCGAGCAGTACTTC.

This chain uses TRBV6-5 with TRBJ2-7; 10 bases align to TRBD1. This CDR3 has 15 residues. The germline CDR1 and CDR2 sequences are MNHEY and SVGAGI. Losses at the gene ends were 5 bases for V and 3 bases for J; bases not matched to a gene: 7. For the CDR3, the DNA is TGTGCCAGCAGTCAGACCGGGACAGGGGTCTACGAGCAGTACTTC. Amino acid sequence: CASSQTGTGVYEQYF.

The V gene is TRBV6-6, the J gene TRBJ2-7; a possible D gene is TRBD1 (6 bases). The CDR3 has 14 amino acids. Germline lookup yields CDR1 MNHNY and CDR2 SVGAGI (reference sequence). V lost 6 bases to trimming and J lost 4 bases, with 16 bases between them. In nucleotides, the CDR3 is TGTGCCAGCAGACCCAGGACAGCGGCATACGAGCAGTACTTC. Its protein product is CASRPRTAAYEQYF.

V gene TRBV10-2 combines with J gene TRBJ2-7; TRBD2 is a possible D gene (6 bases). The CDR3 spans 13 residues. CDR1 is WSHSY and CDR2 is SAAADI in the germline V gene. Trimming left V 10 bases short and J 0 bases short, with 13 bases between. CDR3 nucleotide sequence: TGCGCCACTTCAGCCGGGGGCTCCTACGAGCAGTACTTC. Amino acid sequence: CATSAGGSYEQYF.

V is TRBV9 and J is TRBJ2-1; TRBD2 aligns across 9 bases. In germline, CDR1 is SGDLS, CDR2 YYNGEE. This CDR3 is built from 15 residues. V was clipped by 1 base and J by 8 bases; unmatched bases: 7. The CDR3 region has the DNA TGTGCCAGCAGCGTAAGCGGGACTAGCCCCGATGAGCAGTTCTTC. Its protein is CASSVSGTSPDEQFF.

The rearrangement links TRBV2 to TRBJ2-1; TRBD2 might be the D (5 bases). Germline V gene data show CDR1 as SNHLY and CDR2 as FYNNEI. V was pared by 4 bases and J by 5 bases, with 6 bases between. The CDR3 has 12 amino acids. The CDR3: CASSAGDNEQFF. In DNA form, the CDR3 reads TGTGCCAGCAGTGCCGGGGACAATGAGCAGTTCTTC.

The chain carries TRBV2 and TRBJ2-3, with TRBD1 matching over 12 bases. The CDR3 is 16 residues long. Germline CDR1 and CDR2: SNHLY and FYNNEI. The V segment lost 6 bases and the J segment 5 bases; nucleotides outside the gene matches: 9. CDR3 amino acids: CASSDPGTGGEDTQYF. The CDR3 DNA sequence: TGTGCCAGCAGCGACCCCGGGACAGGGGGCGAAGATACGCAGTATTTT.